Included here is one TCR beta chain sequence, with context. These data originate in a study of blood T cell repertoires in COVID-19. Study-level information: Acute and convalescent COVID-19 specimens originated in the United States, Italy and Spain. T cells, B-cell-depleted T cells, or PBMCs provided the cDNA or gDNA that served as material.

As processed by the authors: The assay estimated nucleated cells by amplifying reference gene primers. Sequenced by immunoSEQ multiplex PCR; TCRdb stores in-frame clones only, minus some. Clonal size and the V and J genes are those of that table, whereas D and trimming came from the DNA. The repertoire consists of approximately 500,000 clones, with less than 90% occurring once and the leading ten covering roughly 8%. Followed over time, Seattle patients had been enrolled while infection was active. The germline gives CDR1 SGHAT, CDR2 FQNNGV. The CDR3 has 16 residues. V gave up 2 bases and J gave up 5 bases; unmatched junction bases: 8.

The sequencing input was peripheral blood. This TCR was sampled from a woman between 45 and 65 years old with COVID-19, enrolled during active disease. The rearrangement joins TRBV11-2 to TRBJ1-1; 10 nucleotides agree with TRBD1. CDR3 DNA: TGTGCCAGCAGCTTAATATCGGGACAGGGGAGGACTGAAGCTTTCTTT. This encodes CASSLISGQGRTEAFF.